This TCR beta chain is from a study of prognosis after radiotherapy for stage I lung cancer. Germline V gene lookup returns CDR1 DFQATT and CDR2 SNEGSKA (reference sequence). V lost 5 bases and J 6 bases, leaving 17 bases between the germline ends. This CDR3 has 13 residues. CDR3 of TCR beta was amplified from genomic DNA via a two-round multiplex PCR. During first-round PCR, primers specific to each TRBV and TRBJ gene were used. MiXCR, run by TCRdb on the multiplex PCR reads, gives a single entry per CDR3 protein. The data contain fewer than 20,000 distinct CDR3 sequences, around 41% of them singletons. This clonotype was observed at least ten times.

This specimen consisted of PBMCs, obtained before or after stereotactic body radiation therapy (not recorded which). This sequence originates from a donor over 45 with non-small cell lung cancer. J is TRBJ2-7 and V is TRBV20-1; D not resolved. The CDR3 DNA follows: TGCAGTGCTCCGGTCCAAACCCTCTCCGAGCAGTACTTC. Translation gives CSAPVQTLSEQYF.